Presented here are 6 T cell receptor beta chains from one specimen sequenced in a study of OX40 agonist ivuxolimab in advanced cancers. The assay was immunoSEQ multiplex PCR, and TCRdb's table has in-frame clones only and misses some. The sample has tens of thousands of clones; roughly 93% are singletons. This specimen was CD4+ or CD8+ T cells sorted from blood, taken in a trial of the OX40 agonist ivuxolimab. These receptors all come from an adult with an advanced solid tumor such as melanoma, head and neck, liver or kidney cancer.

The chain recombines TRBV15 with TRBJ1-5, with D hard to call. V was shortened by 5 bases and J by 10 bases, with 15 bases between the two germline ends. CDR1 is LNHNV and CDR2 is YYDKDF in the germline V gene (reference sequence). The CDR3 spans 13 residues. This CDR3 reads CATSPLRGVPQHF. The CDR3, as DNA: TGTGCCACCAGCCCTCTTCGGGGAGTACCCCAGCATTTT.

CDR3 sequence reads: CAWSVSRGVIEAFF. In DNA form, the CDR3 reads TGTGCCTGGAGTGTATCTAGGGGGGTGATAGAAGCTTTCTTT. The J gene is TRBJ1-1, the V gene TRBV30, with D possibly being TRBD1 (6 bases). The germline V gene has CDR1 GTSNPN and CDR2 SVGIG (reference sequence). Trimming pared 0 bases from V and 8 bases from J, leaving 16 bases between. The CDR3 length is 14 residues.

The rearrangement links TRBV6-5 to TRBJ2-1, with D unresolved. The CDR3 is 12 residues long. V lost 4 bases, J lost 2 bases, and 3 bases lay in between. Looked up from germline, CDR1 is MNHEY and CDR2 is SVGAGI. The DNA of the CDR3 is TGTGCCAGCAGTTCCCCCTACAATGAGCAGTTCTTC. Protein sequence: CASSSPYNEQFF.

This chain joins TRBV7-9 and TRBJ1-1; 7 nucleotides align to TRBD1. V trimming: 5 bases; J trimming: 0 bases; junction bases outside the gene matches: 15. The CDR3 is 18 amino acids. Germline loops: CDR1 SEHNR, CDR2 FQNEAQ (reference sequence). CDR3 sequence: CASSTRRGGPVMNTEAFF. Here the CDR3 DNA reads TGTGCCAGCAGCACCCGAAGAGGGGGCCCGGTTATGAACACTGAAGCTTTCTTT.

The rearrangement links TRBV30 to TRBJ1-2, with D tentatively TRBD1 (5 bases). The germline V gene encodes CDR1 GTSNPN and CDR2 SVGIG (reference sequence). The CDR3 is 15 residues long. V was cut by 4 bases and J by 4 bases, with 19 bases left in between. For the CDR3, the DNA is TGTGCCTGGAATCAAGCAGGGACGGACCTCTATGGCTACACCTTC. Translated, it gives CAWNQAGTDLYGYTF.

Sample share makes this clone medium-sized (0.01 to 0.1%). This rearrangement joins TRBV7-9 to TRBJ2-7; 8 bases agree with TRBD1. This CDR3 spans 12 amino acids. Germline CDR1 is SEHNR and CDR2 is FQNEAQ (reference sequence). With V trimmed by 4 bases and J by 6 bases, 2 bases remained unmatched. Here the CDR3 reads CASSSGGSEQYF. The CDR3 coding sequence is TGTGCCAGCAGCTCAGGGGGCTCCGAGCAGTACTTC.